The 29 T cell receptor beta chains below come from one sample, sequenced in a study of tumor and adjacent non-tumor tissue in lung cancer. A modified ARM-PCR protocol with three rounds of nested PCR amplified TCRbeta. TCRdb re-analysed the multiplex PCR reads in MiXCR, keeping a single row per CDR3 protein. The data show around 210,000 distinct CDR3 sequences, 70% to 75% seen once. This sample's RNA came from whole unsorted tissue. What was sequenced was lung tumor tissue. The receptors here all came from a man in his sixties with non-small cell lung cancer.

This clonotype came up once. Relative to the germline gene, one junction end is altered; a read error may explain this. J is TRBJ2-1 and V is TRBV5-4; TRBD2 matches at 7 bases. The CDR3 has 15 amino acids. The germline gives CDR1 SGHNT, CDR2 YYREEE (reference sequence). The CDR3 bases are TGTTCCAGCAGCAAAACTAGCGAATCCTACAATGAGCAATTCTTC. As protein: CSSSKTSESYNEQFF.

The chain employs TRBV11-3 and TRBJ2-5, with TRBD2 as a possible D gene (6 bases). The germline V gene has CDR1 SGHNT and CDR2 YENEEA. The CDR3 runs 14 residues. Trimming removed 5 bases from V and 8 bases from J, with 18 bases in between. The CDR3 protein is CASSPRTGVDTQYF. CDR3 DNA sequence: TGTGCCAGCAGCCCAAGAACGGGGGTGGATACCCAGTACTTC.

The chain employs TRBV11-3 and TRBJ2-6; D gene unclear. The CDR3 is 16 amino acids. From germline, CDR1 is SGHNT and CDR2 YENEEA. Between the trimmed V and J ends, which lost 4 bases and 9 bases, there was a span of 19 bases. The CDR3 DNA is TGTGCCAGCAGCTCTACCGGGCTATCTGAGGTCAACGTCCTGACTTTC. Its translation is CASSSTGLSEVNVLTF. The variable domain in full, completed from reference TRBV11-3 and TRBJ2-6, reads EAGVVQSPRYKIIEKKQPVAFWCNPISGHNTLYWYLQNLGQGPELLIRYENEEAVDDSQLPKDRFSAERLKGVDSTLKIQPAELGDSAVYLCASSSTGLSEVNVLTFGAGSRLTVL.

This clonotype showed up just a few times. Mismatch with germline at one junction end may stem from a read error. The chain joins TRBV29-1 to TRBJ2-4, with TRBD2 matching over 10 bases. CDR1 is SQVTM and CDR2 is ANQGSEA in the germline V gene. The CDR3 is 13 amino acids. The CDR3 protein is CSVEAGGGNIQYF. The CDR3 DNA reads TGCAGCGTGGAAGCGGGGGGGGGAAACATTCAGTACTTC.

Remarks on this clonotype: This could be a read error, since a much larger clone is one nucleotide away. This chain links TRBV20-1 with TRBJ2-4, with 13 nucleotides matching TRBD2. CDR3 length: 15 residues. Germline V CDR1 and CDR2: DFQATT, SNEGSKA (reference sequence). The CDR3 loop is CSALTSGRAKSIQYF. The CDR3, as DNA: TGCAGTGCGCTCACTAGCGGGAGGGCCAAAAGCATTCAGTACTTC.

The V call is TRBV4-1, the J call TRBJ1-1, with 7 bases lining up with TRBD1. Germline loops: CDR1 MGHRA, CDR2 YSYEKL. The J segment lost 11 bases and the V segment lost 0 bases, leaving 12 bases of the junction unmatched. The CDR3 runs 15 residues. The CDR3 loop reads CASSQEVGTADRAFF. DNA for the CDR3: TGCGCCAGCAGCCAAGAAGTCGGGACAGCGGATAGGGCTTTCTTT.

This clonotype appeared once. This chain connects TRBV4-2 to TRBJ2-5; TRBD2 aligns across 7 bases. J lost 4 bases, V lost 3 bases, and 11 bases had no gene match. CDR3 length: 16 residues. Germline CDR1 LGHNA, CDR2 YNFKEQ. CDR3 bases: TGTGCCAGCAGCCAGGGCCTAGCGGAGTATCTAGAGACCCAGTACTTC. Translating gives CASSQGLAEYLETQYF.

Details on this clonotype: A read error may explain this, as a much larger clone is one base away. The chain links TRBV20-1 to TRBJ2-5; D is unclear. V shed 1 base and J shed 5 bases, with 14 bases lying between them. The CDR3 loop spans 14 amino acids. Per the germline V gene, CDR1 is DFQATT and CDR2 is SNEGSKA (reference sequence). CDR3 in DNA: TGCAGTGCTAGAGCCAGCGTGGGTCGGGAGACCCAGTACTTC. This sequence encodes CSARASVGRETQYF.

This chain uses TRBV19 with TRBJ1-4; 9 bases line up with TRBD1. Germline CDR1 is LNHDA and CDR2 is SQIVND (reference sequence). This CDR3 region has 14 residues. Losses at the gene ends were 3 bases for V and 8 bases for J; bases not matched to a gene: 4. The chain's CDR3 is CASSIRTGEEKLFF. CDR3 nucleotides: TGTGCCAGTAGTATCAGGACAGGGGAGGAAAAACTGTTTTTT. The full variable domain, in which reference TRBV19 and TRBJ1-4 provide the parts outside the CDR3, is DGGITQSPKYLFRKEGQNVTLSCEQNLNHDAMYWYRQDPGQGLRLIYYSQIVNDFQKGDIAEGYSVSREKKESFPLTVTSAQKNPTAFYLCASSIRTGEEKLFFGSGTQLSVL.

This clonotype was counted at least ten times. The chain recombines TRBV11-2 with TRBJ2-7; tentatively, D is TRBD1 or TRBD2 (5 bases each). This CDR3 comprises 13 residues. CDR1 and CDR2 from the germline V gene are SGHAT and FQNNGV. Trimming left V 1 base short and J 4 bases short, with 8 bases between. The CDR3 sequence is CASSLGGRYEQYF. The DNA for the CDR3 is TGTGCCAGCAGCTTAGGGGGACGGTACGAGCAGTACTTC. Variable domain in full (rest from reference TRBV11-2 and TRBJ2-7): EAGVAQSPRYKIIEKRQSVAFWCNPISGHATLYWYQQILGQGPKLLIQFQNNGVVDDSQLPKDRFSAERLKGVDSTLKIQPAKLEDSAVYLCASSLGGRYEQYFGPGTRLTVT.

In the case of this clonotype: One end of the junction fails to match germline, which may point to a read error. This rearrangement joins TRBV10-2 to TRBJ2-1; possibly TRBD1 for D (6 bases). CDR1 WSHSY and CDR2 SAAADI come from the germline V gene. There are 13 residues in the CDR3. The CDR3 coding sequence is TGCGCCAGCGTGGCATCGAGGGACAATGAGCTGTTCTTC. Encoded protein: CASVASRDNELFF.

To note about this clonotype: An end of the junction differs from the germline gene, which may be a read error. CDR3 DNA sequence: TGTACCAGCTCACCATCACCGGGGACCTGGACTGGAAACACCATATATTTT. Amino acid sequence: CTSSPSPGTWTGNTIYF. The chain has TRBV18 and TRBJ1-3; the D gene is possibly TRBD1 (5 bases). This CDR3 region has 17 residues. The germline V gene encodes CDR1 KGHSH and CDR2 LQKENI.

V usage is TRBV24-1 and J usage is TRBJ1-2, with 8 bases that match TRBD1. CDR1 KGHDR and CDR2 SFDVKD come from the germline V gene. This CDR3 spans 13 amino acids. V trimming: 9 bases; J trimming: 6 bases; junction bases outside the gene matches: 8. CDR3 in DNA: TGTGCCACCCGCCGGACAGGGCTTGATGGCTACACCTTC. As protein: CATRRTGLDGYTF.

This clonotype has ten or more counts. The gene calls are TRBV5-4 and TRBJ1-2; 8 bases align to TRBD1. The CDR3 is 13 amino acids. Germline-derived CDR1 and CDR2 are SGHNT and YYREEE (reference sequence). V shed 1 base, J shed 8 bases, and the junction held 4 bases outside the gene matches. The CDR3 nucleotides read TGTGCCAGCAGCTTGACAGGGGGTCAAGGCTACACCTTC. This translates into CASSLTGGQGYTF.

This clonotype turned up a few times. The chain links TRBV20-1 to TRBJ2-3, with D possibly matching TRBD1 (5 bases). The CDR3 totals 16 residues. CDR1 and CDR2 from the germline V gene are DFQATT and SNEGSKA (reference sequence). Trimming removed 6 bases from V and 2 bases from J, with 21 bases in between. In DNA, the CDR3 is TGCAGTGCACAAGGGGCGACCGGCGGCCTCACAGATACGCAGTATTTT. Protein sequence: CSAQGATGGLTDTQYF.

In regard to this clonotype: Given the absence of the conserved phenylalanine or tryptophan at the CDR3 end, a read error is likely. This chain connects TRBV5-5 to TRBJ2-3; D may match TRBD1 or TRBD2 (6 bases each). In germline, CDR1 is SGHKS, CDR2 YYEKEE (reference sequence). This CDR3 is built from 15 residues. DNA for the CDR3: TGTGCCAGCAGCCACGCGGGGACACGGGCAGATACACAGTATTAT. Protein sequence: CASSHAGTRADTQYY.

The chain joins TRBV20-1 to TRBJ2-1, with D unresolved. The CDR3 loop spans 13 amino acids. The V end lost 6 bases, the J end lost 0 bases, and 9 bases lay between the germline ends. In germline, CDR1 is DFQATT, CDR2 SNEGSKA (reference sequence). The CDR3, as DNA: TGCAGTGCCGTCGGATCCTCCTACAATGAGCAGTTCTTC. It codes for CSAVGSSYNEQFF.

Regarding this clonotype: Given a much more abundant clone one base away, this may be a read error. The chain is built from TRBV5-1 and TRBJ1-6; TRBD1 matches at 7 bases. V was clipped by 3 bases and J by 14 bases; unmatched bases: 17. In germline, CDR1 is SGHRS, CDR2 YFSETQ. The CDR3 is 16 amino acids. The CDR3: CASSSTDRVTNSSLHF. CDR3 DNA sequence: TGCGCCAGCAGCTCCACTGACAGGGTAACAAACTCATCCCTCCACTTT. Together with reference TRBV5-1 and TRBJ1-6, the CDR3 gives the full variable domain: KAGVTQTPRYLIKTRGQQVTLSCSPISGHRSVSWYQQTPGQGLQFLFEYFSETQRNKGNFPGRFSGRQFSNSRSEMNVSTLELGDSALYLCASSSTDRVTNSSLHFGNGTRLTVT.

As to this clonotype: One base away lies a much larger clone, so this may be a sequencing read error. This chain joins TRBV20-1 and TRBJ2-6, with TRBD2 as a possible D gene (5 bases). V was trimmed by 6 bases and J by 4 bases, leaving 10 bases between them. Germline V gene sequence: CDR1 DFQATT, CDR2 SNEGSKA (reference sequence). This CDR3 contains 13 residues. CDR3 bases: TGCAGTGCCGGAGGTCGGGGGGCCAACGTCCTGACTTTC. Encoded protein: CSAGGRGANVLTF.

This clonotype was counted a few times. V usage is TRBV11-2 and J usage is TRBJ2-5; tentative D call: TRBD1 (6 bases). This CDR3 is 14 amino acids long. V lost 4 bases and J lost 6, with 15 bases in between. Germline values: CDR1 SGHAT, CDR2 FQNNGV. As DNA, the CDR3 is TGTGCCAGCAGCTGGGGGCGAGAGATCAAGACCCAGTACTTC. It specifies CASSWGREIKTQYF.

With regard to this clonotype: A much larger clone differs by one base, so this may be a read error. The CDR3 bases are TGTGCCAGCAACCAAGAAGGAGGGACGGGTCAGCCCCAGCATTTT. Translated, it gives CASNQEGGTGQPQHF. V usage is TRBV4-2 and J usage is TRBJ1-5; a weak D match, TRBD1 (5 bases). Germline V gene data show CDR1 as LGHNA and CDR2 as YNFKEQ. CDR3 length: 15 amino acids.

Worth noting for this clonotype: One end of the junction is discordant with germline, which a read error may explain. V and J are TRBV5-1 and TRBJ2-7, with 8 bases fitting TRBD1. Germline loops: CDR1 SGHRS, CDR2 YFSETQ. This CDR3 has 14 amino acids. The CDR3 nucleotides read TGCGCCAGCAGCACGTGGACAGGGAACTACGTGCAGTACTTC. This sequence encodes CASSTWTGNYVQYF.

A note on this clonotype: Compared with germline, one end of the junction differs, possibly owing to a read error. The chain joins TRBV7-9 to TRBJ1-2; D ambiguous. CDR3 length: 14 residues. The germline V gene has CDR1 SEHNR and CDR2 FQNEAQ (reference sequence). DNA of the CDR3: TGCGCCAGCAGCGGGGTAGCCGGTAACTATGGCTACACCTTC. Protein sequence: CASSGVAGNYGYTF.

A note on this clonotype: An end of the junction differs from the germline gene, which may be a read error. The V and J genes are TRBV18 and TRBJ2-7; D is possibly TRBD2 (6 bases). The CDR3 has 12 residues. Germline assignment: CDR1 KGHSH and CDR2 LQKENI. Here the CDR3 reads CGSSGDAYEQYF. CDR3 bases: TGTGGCAGCTCGGGGGACGCCTACGAGCAGTACTTC.

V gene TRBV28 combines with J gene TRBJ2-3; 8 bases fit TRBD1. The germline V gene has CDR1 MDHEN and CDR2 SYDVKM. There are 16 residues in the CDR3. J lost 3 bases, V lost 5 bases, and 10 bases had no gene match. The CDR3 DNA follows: TGTGCCAGCAGTATCGGCGCGTACAGGGGGACAGATACGCAGTATTTT. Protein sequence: CASSIGAYRGTDTQYF.

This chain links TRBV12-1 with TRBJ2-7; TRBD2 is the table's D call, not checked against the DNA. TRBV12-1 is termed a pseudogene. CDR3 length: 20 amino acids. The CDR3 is CASSPTEGSGRAPVGYEQYF. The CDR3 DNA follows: TGTGCCAGCAGCCCCACCGAAGGAAGCGGGAGGGCCCCCGTGGGGTACGAGCAGTACTTC.

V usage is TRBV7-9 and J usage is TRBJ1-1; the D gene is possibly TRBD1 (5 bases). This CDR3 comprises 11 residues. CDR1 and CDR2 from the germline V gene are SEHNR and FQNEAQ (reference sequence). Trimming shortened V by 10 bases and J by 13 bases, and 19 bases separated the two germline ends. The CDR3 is CATRTRDLRFF. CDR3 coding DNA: TGTGCCACTCGGACGAGGGACTTACGTTTCTTT.

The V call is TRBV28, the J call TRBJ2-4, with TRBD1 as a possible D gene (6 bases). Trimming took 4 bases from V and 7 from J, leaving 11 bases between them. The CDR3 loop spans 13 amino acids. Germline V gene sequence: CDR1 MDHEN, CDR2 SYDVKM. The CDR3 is CASSSHDRNIQYF. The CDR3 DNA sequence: TGTGCCAGCAGTTCCCATGACAGGAACATTCAGTACTTC.

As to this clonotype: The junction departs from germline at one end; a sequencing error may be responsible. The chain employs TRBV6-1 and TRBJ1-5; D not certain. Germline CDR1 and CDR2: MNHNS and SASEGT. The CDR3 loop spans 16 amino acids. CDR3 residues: CASSEAHQEVYQPRHF. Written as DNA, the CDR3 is TGTGCCAGCAGTGAGGCTCACCAAGAAGTCTATCAGCCCCGGCATTTT.